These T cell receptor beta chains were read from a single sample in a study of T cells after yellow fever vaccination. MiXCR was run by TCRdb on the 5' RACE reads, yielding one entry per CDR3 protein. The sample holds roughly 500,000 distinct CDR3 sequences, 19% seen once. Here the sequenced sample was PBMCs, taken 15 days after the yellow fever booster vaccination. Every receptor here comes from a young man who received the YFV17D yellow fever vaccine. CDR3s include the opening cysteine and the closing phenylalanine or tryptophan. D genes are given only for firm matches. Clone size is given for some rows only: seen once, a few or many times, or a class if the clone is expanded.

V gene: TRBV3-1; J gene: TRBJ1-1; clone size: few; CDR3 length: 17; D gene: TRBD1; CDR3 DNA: TGTGCCAGCAGCCTATACACCGGGACAGGGGGGGGCACTGAAGCTTTCTTT; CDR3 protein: CASSLYTGTGGGTEAFF
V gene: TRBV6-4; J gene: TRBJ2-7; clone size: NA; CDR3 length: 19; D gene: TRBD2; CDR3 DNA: TGTGCCAGCAGCGCATTCCTCGGGACTAGCGGGAGGAGCTCCTACGAGCAGTACTTC; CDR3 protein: CASSAFLGTSGRSSYEQYF
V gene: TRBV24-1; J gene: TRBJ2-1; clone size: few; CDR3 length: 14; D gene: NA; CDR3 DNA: TGTGCCACCAGTGCTGGGGGCTCCTACAATGAGCAGTTCTTC; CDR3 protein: CATSAGGSYNEQFF
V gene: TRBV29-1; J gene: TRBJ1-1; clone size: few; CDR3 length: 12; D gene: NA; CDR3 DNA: TGCAGCGTTACTGGGGGGCCCCCTGAAGCTTTCTTT; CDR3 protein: CSVTGGPPEAFF
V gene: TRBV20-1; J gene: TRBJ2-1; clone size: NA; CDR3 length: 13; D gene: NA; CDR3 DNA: TGCAGTGCTCGGAAGACTGTAAACAATGAGCAGTTCTTC; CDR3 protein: CSARKTVNNEQFF
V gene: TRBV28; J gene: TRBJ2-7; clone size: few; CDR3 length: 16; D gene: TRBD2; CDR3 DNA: TGTGCCAGCAGCTTAGGGGTAGCGGGGCCCGCCTACGAGCAGTACTTC; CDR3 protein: CASSLGVAGPAYEQYF
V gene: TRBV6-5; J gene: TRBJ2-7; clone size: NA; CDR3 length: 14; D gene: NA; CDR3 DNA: TGTGCCAGCAGTTACCAGGGGACATCCTACGAGCAGTACTTC; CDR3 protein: CASSYQGTSYEQYF
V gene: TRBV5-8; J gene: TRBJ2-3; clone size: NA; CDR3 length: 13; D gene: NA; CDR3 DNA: TGTGCCAGCAGCCCTGGGTGGTTAGATACGCAGTATTTT; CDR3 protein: CASSPGWLDTQYF
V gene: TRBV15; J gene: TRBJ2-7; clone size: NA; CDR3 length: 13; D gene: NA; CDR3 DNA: TGTGCCACCAGAGACAGGAGGGCCTACGAGCAGTACTTC; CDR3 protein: CATRDRRAYEQYF
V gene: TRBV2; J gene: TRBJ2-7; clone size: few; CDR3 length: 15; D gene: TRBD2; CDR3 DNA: TGTGCCAGTAGCGGGGGGCGTACCATTTCCTACGAGCAGTACTTC; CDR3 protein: CASSGGRTISYEQYF
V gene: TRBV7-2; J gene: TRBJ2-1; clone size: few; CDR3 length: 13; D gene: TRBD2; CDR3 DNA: TGTGCCAGCAGCTTTAGCGGGAGCACTGAGCAGTTCTTC; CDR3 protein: CASSFSGSTEQFF
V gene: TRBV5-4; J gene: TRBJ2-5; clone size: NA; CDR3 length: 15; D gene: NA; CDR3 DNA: TGTGCCAGCAGCTTGTCCCCGGACCACCAAGAGACCCAGTACTTC; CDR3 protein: CASSLSPDHQETQYF
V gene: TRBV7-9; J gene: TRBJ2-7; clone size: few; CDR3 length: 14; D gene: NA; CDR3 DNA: TGTGCCAGCAGCTACCAGGGCCAACTCGACGAGCAGTACTTC; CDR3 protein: CASSYQGQLDEQYF
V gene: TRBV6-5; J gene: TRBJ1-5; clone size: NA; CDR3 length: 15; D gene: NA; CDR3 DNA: TGTGCCAGCAGTTACTCCTTTATTGGTAATCAGCCCCAGCATTTT; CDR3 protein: CASSYSFIGNQPQHF
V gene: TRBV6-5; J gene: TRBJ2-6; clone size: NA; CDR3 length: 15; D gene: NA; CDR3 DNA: TGTGCCAGCAGTTACTCTGGGGTCGGGGCCAACGTCCTGACTTTC; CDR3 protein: CASSYSGVGANVLTF
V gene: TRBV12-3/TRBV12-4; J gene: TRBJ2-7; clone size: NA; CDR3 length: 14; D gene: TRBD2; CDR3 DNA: TGTGCCAGCAGTTTTCTGGCTAGCGGGAGTGAGCAGTACTTC; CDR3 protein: CASSFLASGSEQYF
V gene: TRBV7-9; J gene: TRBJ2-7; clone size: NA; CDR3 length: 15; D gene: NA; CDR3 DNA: TGTGCCAGCAGCGTCGTAGGGGACCATGTCGACGAGCAGTACTTC; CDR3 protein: CASSVVGDHVDEQYF
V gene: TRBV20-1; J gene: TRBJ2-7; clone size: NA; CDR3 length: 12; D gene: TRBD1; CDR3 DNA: TGCAGTGCAAACGGACAGGGGGACGAGCAGTACTTC; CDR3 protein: CSANGQGDEQYF
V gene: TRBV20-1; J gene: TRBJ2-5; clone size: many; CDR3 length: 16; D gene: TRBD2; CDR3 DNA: TGCAGTGCTAGCGTAGCGGGAGGGGATGTTAGAGAGACCCAGTACTTC; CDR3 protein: CSASVAGGDVRETQYF
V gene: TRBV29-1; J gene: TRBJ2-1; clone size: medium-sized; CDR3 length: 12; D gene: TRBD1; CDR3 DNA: TGCAGCGTGCAACAGGGGGCCAATGAGCAGTTCTTC; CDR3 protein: CSVQQGANEQFF
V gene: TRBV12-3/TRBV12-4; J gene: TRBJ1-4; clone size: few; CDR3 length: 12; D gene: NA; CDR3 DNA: TGTGCCAGCACCCAGACAGGCCAAAAACTGTTTTTT; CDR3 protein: CASTQTGQKLFF
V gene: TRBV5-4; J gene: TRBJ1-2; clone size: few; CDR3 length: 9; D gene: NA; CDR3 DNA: TGTGCCAGCAACTATGGCTACACCTTC; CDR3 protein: CASNYGYTF
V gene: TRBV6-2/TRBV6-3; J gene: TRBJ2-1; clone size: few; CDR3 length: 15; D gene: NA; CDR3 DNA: TGTGCCGCCCGAGGGTGGGATGTCTCCTACAATGAGCAGTTCTTC; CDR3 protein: CAARGWDVSYNEQFF
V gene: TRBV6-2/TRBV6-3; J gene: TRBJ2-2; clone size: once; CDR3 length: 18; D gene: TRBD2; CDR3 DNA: TGTGCCAGCAGCCCCCAACGAGCTAGCGGGAAGATCATCGGGGAGCTGTTTTTT; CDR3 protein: CASSPQRASGKIIGELFF
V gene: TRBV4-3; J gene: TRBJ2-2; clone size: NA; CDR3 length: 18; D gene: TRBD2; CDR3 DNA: TGCGCCAGCAGCCACGAAGGACTAGCGGGAGGGTATGGCGGGGAGCTGTTTTTT; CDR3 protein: CASSHEGLAGGYGGELFF
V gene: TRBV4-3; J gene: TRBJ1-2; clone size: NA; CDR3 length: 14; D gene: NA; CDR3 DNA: TGCGCCAGCAGCCAAGTTATCTCCGGGACCGCGGACACCTTC; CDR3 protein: CASSQVISGTADTF
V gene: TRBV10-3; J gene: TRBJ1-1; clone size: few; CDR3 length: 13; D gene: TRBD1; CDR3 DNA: TGTGCCATCAGCAGGGACAGGAACACTGAAGCTTTCTTT; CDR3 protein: CAISRDRNTEAFF
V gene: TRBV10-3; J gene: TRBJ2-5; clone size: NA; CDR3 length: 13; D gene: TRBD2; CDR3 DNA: TGTGCCAACGGGAGGAGAGGAGAAGAGACCCAGTACTTC; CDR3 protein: CANGRRGEETQYF
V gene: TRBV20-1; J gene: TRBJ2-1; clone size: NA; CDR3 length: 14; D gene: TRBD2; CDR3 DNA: TGCAGTGCTAGAGGTGGGACTACAAACAATGAGCAGTTCTTC; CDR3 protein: CSARGGTTNNEQFF
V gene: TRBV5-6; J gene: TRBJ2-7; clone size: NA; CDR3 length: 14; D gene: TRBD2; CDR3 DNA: TGTGCCAGCAGCCGAGGACTAGAAGCCTACGAGCAGTACTTC; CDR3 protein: CASSRGLEAYEQYF
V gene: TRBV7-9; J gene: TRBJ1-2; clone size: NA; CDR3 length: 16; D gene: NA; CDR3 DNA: TGTGCCAGCAGCGCCCGACGCAACAGGGAAAACTATGGCTACACCTTC; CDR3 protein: CASSARRNRENYGYTF
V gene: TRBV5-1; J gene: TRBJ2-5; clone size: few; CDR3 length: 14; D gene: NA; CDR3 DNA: TGCGCCAGCAGCTTGTGGGGAAATCAGGAGACCCAGTACTTC; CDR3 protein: CASSLWGNQETQYF
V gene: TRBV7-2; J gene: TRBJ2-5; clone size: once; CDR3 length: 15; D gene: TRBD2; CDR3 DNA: TGTGCCAGCAGCTTGGCAGGACTAGAGCAAGAGACCCAGTACTTC; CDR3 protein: CASSLAGLEQETQYF
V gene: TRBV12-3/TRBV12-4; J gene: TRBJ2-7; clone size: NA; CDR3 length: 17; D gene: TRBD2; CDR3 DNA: TGTGCCAGCAGTCCCGGGACTAGAGCCTTCCCGTCCTACGAGCAGTACTTC; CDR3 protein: CASSPGTRAFPSYEQYF
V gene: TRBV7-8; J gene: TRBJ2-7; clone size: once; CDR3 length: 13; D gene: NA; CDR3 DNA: TGTGCCAGCTCAACCGTAGCCACTCCCGAGCAGTACTTC; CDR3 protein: CASSTVATPEQYF
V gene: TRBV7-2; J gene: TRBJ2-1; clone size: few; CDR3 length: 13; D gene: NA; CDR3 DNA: TGTGCCAGCAGCTTAGTACGTATCGAGGAGCAGTTCTTC; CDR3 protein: CASSLVRIEEQFF
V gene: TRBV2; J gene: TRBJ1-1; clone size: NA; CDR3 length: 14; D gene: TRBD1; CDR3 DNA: TGTGCCAGCAGACGGACAGGGTGGAACACTGAAGCTTTCTTT; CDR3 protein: CASRRTGWNTEAFF
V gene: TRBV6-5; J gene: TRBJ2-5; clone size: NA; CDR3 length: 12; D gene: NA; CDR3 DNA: TGTGCCAGCATTGGCCCTCAAGAGACCCAGTACTTC; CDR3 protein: CASIGPQETQYF
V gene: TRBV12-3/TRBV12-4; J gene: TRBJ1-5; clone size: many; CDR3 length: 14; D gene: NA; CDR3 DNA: TGTGCCAGCAGTTTCGGGTATAGCAATCAGCCCCAGCATTTT; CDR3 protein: CASSFGYSNQPQHF
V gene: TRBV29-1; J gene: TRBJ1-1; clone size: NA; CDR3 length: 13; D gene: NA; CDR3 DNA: TGCAGCGCTGCGGACAGATTGAACACTGAAGCTTTCTTT; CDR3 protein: CSAADRLNTEAFF
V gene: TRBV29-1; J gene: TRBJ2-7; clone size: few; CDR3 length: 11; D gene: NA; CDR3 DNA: TGCAGCGTTTCGACAGACTACGAGCAGTACTTC; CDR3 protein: CSVSTDYEQYF
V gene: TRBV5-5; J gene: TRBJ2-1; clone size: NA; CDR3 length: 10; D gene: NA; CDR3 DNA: TGTGCCACCCTTGAGGGTGAGCAGTTCTTC; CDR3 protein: CATLEGEQFF
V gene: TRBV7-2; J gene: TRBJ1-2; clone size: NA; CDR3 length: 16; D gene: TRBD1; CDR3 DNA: TGTGCCAGCAGCCCCGAGGGACAGGGGGTAAACTATGGCTACACCTTC; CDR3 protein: CASSPEGQGVNYGYTF
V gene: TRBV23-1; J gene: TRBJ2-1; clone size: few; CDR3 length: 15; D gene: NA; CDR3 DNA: TGCGCCAGCAGCCAGACTAGTTTAGAGTACAATGAGCAGTTCTTC; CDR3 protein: CASSQTSLEYNEQFF
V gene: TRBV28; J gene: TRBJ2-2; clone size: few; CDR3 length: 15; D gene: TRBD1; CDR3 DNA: TGTGCCAGCAGTTCCTTTGACAGGGAACCCGGGGAGCTGTTTTTT; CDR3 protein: CASSSFDREPGELFF
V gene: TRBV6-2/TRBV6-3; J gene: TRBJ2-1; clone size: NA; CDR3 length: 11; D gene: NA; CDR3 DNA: TGTGCCAGCAGACTCTTCAATGAGCAGTTCTTC; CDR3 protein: CASRLFNEQFF
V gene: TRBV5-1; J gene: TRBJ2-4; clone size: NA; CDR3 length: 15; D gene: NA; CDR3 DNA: TGCGCCAGCAGCTCGACAGGCGCTGGTAGTAACATTCAGTACTTC; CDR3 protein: CASSSTGAGSNIQYF
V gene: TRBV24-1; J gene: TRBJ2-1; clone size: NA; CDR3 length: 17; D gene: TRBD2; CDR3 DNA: TGTGCCACCAGTGATTTTCCCCGAATAGCGGGGGAAAATGAGCAGTTCTTC; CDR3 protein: CATSDFPRIAGENEQFF
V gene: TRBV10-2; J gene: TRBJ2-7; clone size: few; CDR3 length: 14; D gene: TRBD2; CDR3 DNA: TGCGCCAGCAGTGAGTCGCTAGCGGACTACGAGCAGTACTTC; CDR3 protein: CASSESLADYEQYF
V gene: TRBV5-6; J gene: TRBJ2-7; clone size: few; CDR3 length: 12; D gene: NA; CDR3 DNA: TGTGCCAGCAGCGGAATAGGAGAAGACCCGGGCTTC; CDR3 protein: CASSGIGEDPGF
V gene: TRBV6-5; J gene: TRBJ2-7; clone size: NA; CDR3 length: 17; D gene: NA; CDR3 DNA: TGTGCCAGCAGTTACTCCAGAACCGGGACGGGATTCTACGAGCAGTACTTC; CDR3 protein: CASSYSRTGTGFYEQYF